The present T cell receptor (beta chain) was sequenced within a study of T-cell reconstitution after alpha-beta-depleted transplantation in children. Findings and caveats of the study: Reports say that about two months after transplant, the alpha-beta T cells came out of several hundred graft clones that had expanded. Surviving recipient T cells and thymic progenitors produced the high day-60 TCRbeta diversity seen in some patients.

During its preparation, the TCRbeta library received unique molecular identifiers. TCRdb fed the PCR reads into MiXCR, producing one record per CDR3 protein. This table has some 300,000 distinct CDR3 sequences, around 10% appearing once. This clonotype has more than one count but fewer than ten. No antigen is known for it. Germline trimming cut 1 base from V and 8 bases from J; bases unmatched to any gene: 7. There are 14 residues in the CDR3. Germline lookup yields CDR1 SGHRS and CDR2 YFSETQ. The material sequenced was PBMCs, taken before TCRalphabeta/CD19-depleted stem cell transplant. The chain uses TRBV5-1 and TRBJ1-1; 8 bases align to TRBD1. The sequence derives from a boy younger than two with acute myeloid leukemia, due to receive a stem cell transplant. The CDR3 nucleotides read TGCGCCAGCAGCTTGTCCATCCGGGACAGGGAAGCTTTCTTT. Its protein product is CASSLSIRDREAFF. The full variable domain, rest sourced from reference TRBV5-1 and TRBJ1-1, is KAGVTQTPRYLIKTRGQQVTLSCSPISGHRSVSWYQQTPGQGLQFLFEYFSETQRNKGNFPGRFSGRQFSNSRSEMNVSTLELGDSALYLCASSLSIRDREAFFGQGTRLTVV.